One and the same sample provided the 6 T cell receptor beta chains below, sequenced in a study of shared clonotypes between healthy human individuals. Clones were sequenced by immunoSEQ multiplex PCR, and TCRdb holds only the in-frame ones, with some missing. The data contain about 2 million clones, approximately 94% of them seen just once; the ten biggest clones take up more than 0.95%. CD8 cells classed as naive were CD45RO-negative and positively selected for CCR7, excluding terminally differentiated effector memory CD45RA+ cells. Sequencing was carried out using naive CD8+ T cells sorted from blood. The receptors come from a man younger than 30 in good health.

The rearrangement links TRBV4-3 to TRBJ2-7; tentative D call: TRBD1 (6 bases). V lost 0 bases and J lost 6, with 12 bases in between. CDR3 size: 14 residues. CDR1 and CDR2 from the germline V gene are LGHNA and YSLEER. The CDR3 bases are TGCGCCAGCAGCCAAGATCTGGACAGTTTCGAGCAGTACTTC. It yields the protein CASSQDLDSFEQYF.

This clone was picked up one time. The CDR3 DNA sequence: TGTGCCAGCAGGTTCGGACGTAGCGCCTACAATGAGCAGTTCTTC. It translates to CASRFGRSAYNEQFF. The V and J genes are TRBV6-5 and TRBJ2-1, with D maybe TRBD2 (5 bases). Trimming removed 6 bases at V and 2 bases at J, with 14 bases between. There are 15 residues in the CDR3. The germline V gene encodes CDR1 MNHEY and CDR2 SVGAGI.

The genes are TRBV5-6 and TRBJ2-7; 9 bases map to TRBD1. The V and J ends lost 4 bases and 2 bases, in that order; junction bases with no gene match: 10. This CDR3 has 16 residues. Per germline, CDR1 SGHDT and CDR2 YYEEEE. The DNA of the CDR3 is TGTGCCAGCAGCCTGGGTGCGGGACAGGGTCCCTACGAGCAGTACTTC. It is translated as CASSLGAGQGPYEQYF.

The J gene is TRBJ2-1, the V gene TRBV10-3; D gene uncertain. The CDR3 is made up of 12 amino acids. V lost 3 bases to trimming and J lost 5 bases, with 5 bases between them. Looked up from germline, CDR1 is ENHRY and CDR2 is SYGVKD. CDR3 nucleotides: TGTGCCATCAGTGATGATGACAATGAGCAGTTCTTC. Translating gives CAISDDDNEQFF.

The J gene is TRBJ1-2, the V gene TRBV16; 9 bases agree with TRBD1. Trimming took 1 base from V and 3 from J; bases not matched to a gene: 9. The germline V gene encodes CDR1 KGHSY and CDR2 FQNENV. The CDR3 extends over 17 amino acids. CDR3 in DNA: TGTGCCAGCAGCCAATTACGAGGGACAGGGAGGCACTATGGCTACACCTTC. Protein: CASSQLRGTGRHYGYTF.

The genes are TRBV19 and TRBJ2-1; D uncertain. The V gene's germline CDR1 is LNHDA and CDR2 SQIVND (reference sequence). Trimming took off 1 base at V and 9 bases at J, with 10 bases between the two ends. This CDR3 comprises 13 residues. The CDR3 DNA is TGTGCCAGTAGTATAGGAGTCCCGGGTGAGCAGTTCTTC. This sequence encodes CASSIGVPGEQFF.